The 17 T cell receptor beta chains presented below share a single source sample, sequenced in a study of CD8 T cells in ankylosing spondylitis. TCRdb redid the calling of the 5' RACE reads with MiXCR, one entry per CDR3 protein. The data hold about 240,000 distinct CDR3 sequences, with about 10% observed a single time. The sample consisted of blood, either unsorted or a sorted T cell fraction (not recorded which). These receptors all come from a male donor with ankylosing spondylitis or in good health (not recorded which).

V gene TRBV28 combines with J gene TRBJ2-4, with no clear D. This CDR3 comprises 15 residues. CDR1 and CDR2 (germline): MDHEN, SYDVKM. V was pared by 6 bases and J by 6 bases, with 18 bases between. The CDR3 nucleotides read TGTGCCAGCAGCCCACCCGACCGCAACTTAAACATTCAGTACTTC. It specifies CASSPPDRNLNIQYF.

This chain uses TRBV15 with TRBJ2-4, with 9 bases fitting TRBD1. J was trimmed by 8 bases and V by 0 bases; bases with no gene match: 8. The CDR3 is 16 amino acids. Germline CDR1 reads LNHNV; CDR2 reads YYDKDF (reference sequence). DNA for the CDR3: TGTGCCACCAGCAGAGATCGGGGACAGGGCACAGACATTCAGTACTTC. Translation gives CATSRDRGQGTDIQYF.

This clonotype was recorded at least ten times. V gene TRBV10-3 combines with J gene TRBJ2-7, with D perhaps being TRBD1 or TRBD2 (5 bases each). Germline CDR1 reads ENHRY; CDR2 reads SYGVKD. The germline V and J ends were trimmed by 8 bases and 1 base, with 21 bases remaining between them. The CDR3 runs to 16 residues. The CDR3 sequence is CAIPLAAGTPSYEQYF. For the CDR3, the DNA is TGTGCCATCCCCCTTGCTGCCGGGACCCCTTCCTACGAGCAGTACTTC.

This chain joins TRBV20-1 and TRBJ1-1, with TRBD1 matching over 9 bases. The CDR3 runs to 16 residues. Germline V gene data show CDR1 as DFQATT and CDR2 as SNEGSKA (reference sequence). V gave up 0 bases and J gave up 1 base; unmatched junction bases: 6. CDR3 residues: CSARDFGQGRNTEAFF. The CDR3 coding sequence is TGCAGTGCTAGAGATTTTGGACAGGGGCGGAACACTGAAGCTTTCTTT.

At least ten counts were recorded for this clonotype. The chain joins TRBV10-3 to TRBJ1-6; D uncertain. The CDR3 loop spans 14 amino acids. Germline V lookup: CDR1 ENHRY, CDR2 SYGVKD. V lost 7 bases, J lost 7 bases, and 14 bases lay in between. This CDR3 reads CAIKGGFDNSPLHF. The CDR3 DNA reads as TGTGCCATCAAAGGCGGGTTTGACAATTCACCCCTCCACTTT.

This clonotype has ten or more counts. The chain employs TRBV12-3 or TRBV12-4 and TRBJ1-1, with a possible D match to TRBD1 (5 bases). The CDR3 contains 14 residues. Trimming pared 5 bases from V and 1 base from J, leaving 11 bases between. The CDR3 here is CASSLTGQNTEAFF. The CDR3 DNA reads TGTGCCAGCAGTCTAACAGGACAGAACACTGAAGCTTTCTTT.

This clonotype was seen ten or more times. CDR3 sequence: CASSLSMRDTGELFF. The CDR3 nucleotides read TGCGCCAGCAGCTTGTCAATGAGGGACACCGGGGAGCTGTTTTTT. The J gene is TRBJ2-2, the V gene TRBV5-1; D is perhaps TRBD2 (5 bases). The CDR3 contains 15 residues. The V and J ends lost 1 base and 3 bases respectively, with 10 bases between them. Looked up from germline, CDR1 is SGHRS and CDR2 is YFSETQ.

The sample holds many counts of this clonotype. In DNA, the CDR3 is TGTGCCAGCAGTGAAAGGGCGGTGAGCGGGAGCTCCTACAATGAGCAGTTCTTC. Its translation is CASSERAVSGSSYNEQFF. The chain joins TRBV25-1 to TRBJ2-1; 8 nucleotides align to TRBD2. The CDR3 has 18 amino acids. Germline CDR1 is MGHDK and CDR2 is SYGVNS. The trim removed 2 bases at V and 0 bases at J, leaving 9 bases unmatched.

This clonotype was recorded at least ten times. The CDR3, as DNA: TGTGCCAGCAGCTTAGGGTTGGAGGAGCAGTTCTTC. The encoded protein is CASSLGLEEQFF. This chain uses TRBV7-8 with TRBJ2-1; unclear D gene. Germline V CDR1 and CDR2: SGHVS, FQNEAQ. The CDR3 contains 12 residues. Trimming took off 1 base at V and 10 bases at J, with 8 bases between the two ends.

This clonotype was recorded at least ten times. The CDR3 DNA reads TGTGCCAGCAGTGCCCGGACAGAACCCTACAATGAGCAGTTCTTC. Amino acids: CASSARTEPYNEQFF. The chain is built from TRBV6-1 and TRBJ2-1, with D possibly being TRBD1 (6 bases). The CDR3 length is 15 residues. The V end was cut by 4 bases, the J end by 2 bases, with 12 bases between. Germline CDR1 and CDR2: MNHNS and SASEGT.

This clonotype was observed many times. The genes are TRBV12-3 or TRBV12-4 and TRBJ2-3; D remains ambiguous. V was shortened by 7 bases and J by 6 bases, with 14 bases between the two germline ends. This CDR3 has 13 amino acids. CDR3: CASTLNVGDTQYF. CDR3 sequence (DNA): TGTGCCAGCACCCTGAACGTGGGGGATACGCAGTATTTT.

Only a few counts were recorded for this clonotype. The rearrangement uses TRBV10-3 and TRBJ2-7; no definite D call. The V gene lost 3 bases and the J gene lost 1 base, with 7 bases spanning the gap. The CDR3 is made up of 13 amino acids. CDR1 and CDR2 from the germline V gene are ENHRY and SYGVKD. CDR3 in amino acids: CAISEGRSYEQYF. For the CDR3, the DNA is TGTGCCATCAGTGAAGGCCGTTCCTACGAGCAGTACTTC.

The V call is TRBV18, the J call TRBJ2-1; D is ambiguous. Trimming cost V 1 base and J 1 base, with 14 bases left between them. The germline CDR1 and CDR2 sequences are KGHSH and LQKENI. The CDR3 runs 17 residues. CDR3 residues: CASSPRPHRSSYNEQFF. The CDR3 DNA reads TGTGCCAGCTCACCACGGCCGCATCGGAGTTCCTACAATGAGCAGTTCTTC.

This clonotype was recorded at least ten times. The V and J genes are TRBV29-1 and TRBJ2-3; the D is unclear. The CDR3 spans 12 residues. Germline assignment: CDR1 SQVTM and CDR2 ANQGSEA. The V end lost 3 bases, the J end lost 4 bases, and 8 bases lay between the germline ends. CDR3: CSVEVISDTQYF. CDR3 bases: TGCAGCGTTGAGGTCATCTCAGATACGCAGTATTTT.

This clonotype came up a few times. In DNA, the CDR3 is TGTGCCAGCACTCAAAGGACCCTAGCGGGAGGGCACCCGTCCTACAATGAGCAGTTCTTC. Translated: CASTQRTLAGGHPSYNEQFF. The V and J genes are TRBV21-1 and TRBJ2-1; no check of the table's D call, TRBD2, against the DNA was made. TRBV21-1 is deemed a pseudogene. The CDR3 loop spans 20 amino acids.

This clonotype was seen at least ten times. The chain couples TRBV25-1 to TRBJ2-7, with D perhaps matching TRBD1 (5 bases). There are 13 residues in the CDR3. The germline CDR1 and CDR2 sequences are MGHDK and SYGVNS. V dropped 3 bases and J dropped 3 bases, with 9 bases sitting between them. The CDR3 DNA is TGTGCCAGCAGTGAGACAGTGCTCTACGAGCAGTACTTC. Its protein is CASSETVLYEQYF.

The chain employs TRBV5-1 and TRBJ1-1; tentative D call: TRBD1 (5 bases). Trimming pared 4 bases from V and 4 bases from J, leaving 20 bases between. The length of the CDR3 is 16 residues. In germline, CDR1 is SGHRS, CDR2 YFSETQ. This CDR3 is CASSRWGSPAGTEAFF. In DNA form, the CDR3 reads TGCGCCAGCAGCAGGTGGGGGAGTCCGGCGGGCACTGAAGCTTTCTTT.